One sample yielded the 18 T cell receptor beta chains listed below, sequenced in a study of blood T cell repertoires in COVID-19. The assay was immunoSEQ multiplex PCR, and TCRdb's table has in-frame clones only and misses some. The sample includes around 300,000 clones, 65% to 90% of them seen just once. The sequenced material came from peripheral blood. All receptors derive from a woman aged 65 to 85 with COVID-19, enrolled during active disease.

The chain is built from TRBV29-1 and TRBJ2-7; D gene ambiguous. V was clipped by 4 bases and J by 1 base, with 11 bases between them. CDR1 is SQVTM and CDR2 is ANQGSEA in the germline V gene. CDR3 length equals 13 residues. CDR3 coding DNA: TGCAGCGTTGCCAGGCCCCTTTCCTACGAGCAGTACTTC. It encodes CSVARPLSYEQYF.

The chain uses TRBV4-2 and TRBJ2-1; 12 positions match TRBD2. Germline lookup yields CDR1 LGHNA and CDR2 YNFKEQ. The CDR3 is 16 residues long. With V trimmed by 4 bases and J by 6 bases, 7 bases remained unmatched. The CDR3 region is CASSRDLAGGSNEQFF. The CDR3 nucleotides are TGTGCCAGCAGCCGGGATCTAGCGGGGGGGAGCAATGAGCAGTTCTTC.

This clone appeared a few times. Different DNA sequences within this sample yield the same CDR3. The chain employs TRBV3-1 (or the pseudogene TRBV3-2) and TRBJ1-1, with a tentative D call TRBD1 (5 bases). Germline V gives CDR1 LGHDT, CDR2 YNNKEL (reference sequence). V was shortened by 5 bases and J by 4 bases, with 11 bases between the two germline ends. The CDR3 consists of 13 residues. CDR3 residues: CASSGGGATEAFF. The CDR3 DNA reads as TGTGCCAGCAGCGGGGGAGGTGCCACTGAAGCTTTCTTT.

DNA of the CDR3: TGTGCCAGCATCTCAGGGGAACCTGGAAACACCATATATTTT. As protein: CASISGEPGNTIYF. The chain employs TRBV7-2 and TRBJ1-3; D is possibly TRBD1 (6 bases). Deletions cut 7 bases from V and 2 bases from J, with 12 bases between. The length of the CDR3 is 14 residues. Germline assignment: CDR1 SGHTA and CDR2 FQGNSA.

The genes are TRBV11-1 and TRBJ2-3, with TRBD1 matching 11 bases. The J segment lost 7 bases and the V segment lost 3 bases, leaving 3 bases of the junction unmatched. In germline, CDR1 is SGHAT, CDR2 FQDESV (reference sequence). The CDR3 length is 14 residues. The CDR3 loop is CASSLGQGGYTQYF. DNA for the CDR3: TGTGCCAGCAGCTTGGGACAGGGGGGATATACGCAGTATTTT.

The rearrangement links TRBV7-9 to TRBJ1-4; perhaps TRBD1 as D (5 bases). Per germline, CDR1 SEHNR and CDR2 FQNEAQ (reference sequence). V was clipped by 5 bases and J by 8 bases, with 18 bases between them. This CDR3 has 15 amino acids. CDR3 protein: CASSRAGEVREKLFF. The CDR3 coding sequence is TGTGCCAGCAGCCGTGCGGGGGAAGTCAGAGAAAAACTGTTTTTT.

This clone was found a few times. The chain couples TRBV27 to TRBJ1-3; TRBD1 matches 9 bases. The CDR3 is 14 residues long. Germline assignment: CDR1 MNHEY and CDR2 SMNVEV (reference sequence). Trimming at V came to 4 bases and at J to 4 bases, leaving 2 bases not matched to a gene. CDR3 DNA: TGTGCCAGCAGTTCCGGACAGGGGGGAAACACCATATATTTT. The encoded protein is CASSSGQGGNTIYF.

The J gene is TRBJ2-2, the V gene TRBV18, with 8 positions matching TRBD1. The CDR3 runs 14 residues. The germline gives CDR1 KGHSH, CDR2 LQKENI. The V gene end was trimmed by 3 bases and the J gene end by 6 bases; junction bases not matched to a gene: 3. This CDR3 is CASSPEQGAGELFF. The CDR3 bases are TGTGCCAGCTCACCGGAACAGGGGGCCGGGGAGCTGTTTTTT.

This clone showed up just a few times. The V gene is TRBV29-1, the J gene TRBJ1-1; 8 bases align to TRBD1. With V trimmed by 0 bases and J by 0 bases, 3 bases remained unmatched. The CDR3 contains 15 residues. Germline lookup yields CDR1 SQVTM and CDR2 ANQGSEA. CDR3 region: CSVEETTGVNTEAFF. For the CDR3, the DNA is TGCAGCGTTGAAGAGACGACAGGGGTGAACACTGAAGCTTTCTTT.

The chain links TRBV5-4 to TRBJ1-2, with D unclear. CDR1 is SGHNT, CDR2 YYREEE, per germline (reference sequence). This CDR3 comprises 12 residues. The V end lost 3 bases, the J end lost 5 bases, and 8 bases lay between the germline ends. The chain's CDR3 is CASSYGEYGYTF. As DNA, the CDR3 is TGTGCCAGCAGCTATGGAGAGTATGGCTACACCTTC.

This clone was recorded a few times. CDR3 loop: CASSPGQAYGYTF. The CDR3 region has the DNA TGTGCCAGCAGCCCCGGTCAGGCCTATGGCTACACCTTC. The chain uses TRBV7-3 and TRBJ1-2; D not resolved. The CDR3 is 13 amino acids. V lost 5 bases to trimming and J lost 4 bases, with 11 bases between them. Germline values: CDR1 SGHTA, CDR2 FQGTGA. The full variable domain, completed using reference TRBV7-3 and TRBJ1-2, is GAGVSQTPSNKVTEKGKYVELRCDPISGHTALYWYRQSLGQGPEFLIYFQGTGAADDSGLPNDRFFAVRPEGSVSTLKIQRTERGDSAVYLCASSPGQAYGYTFGSGTRLTVV.

J is TRBJ2-5 and V is TRBV29-1; perhaps TRBD1 as D (7 bases). Germline CDR1 is SQVTM and CDR2 is ANQGSEA. The CDR3 sequence is 13 residues long. The V end was cut by 7 bases, the J end by 4 bases, with 16 bases between. CDR3 in amino acids: CSADRAGRETQYF. The DNA for the CDR3 is TGCAGCGCAGACAGGGCGGGAAGAGAGACCCAGTACTTC.

This clone turned up a few times. CDR3 amino acids: CASSQGSRELFF. The CDR3 coding sequence is TGTGCCAGCAGCCAAGGTTCCAGGGAGCTGTTTTTT. V gene TRBV3-1 (or the pseudogene TRBV3-2) combines with J gene TRBJ2-2; D is unresolved. V dropped 1 base and J dropped 9 bases, with 6 bases sitting between them. This CDR3 region has 12 residues. The germline gives CDR1 LGHDT, CDR2 YNNKEL (reference sequence).

The chain recombines TRBV7-2 with TRBJ2-2; possibly TRBD1 for D (5 bases). V was trimmed by 5 bases and J by 1 base, leaving 11 bases between them. This CDR3 comprises 15 residues. Germline-derived CDR1 and CDR2 are SGHTA and FQGNSA. As DNA, the CDR3 is TGTGCCAGCAGCCCCCAAACAGGGAACACCGGGGAGCTGTTTTTT. It codes for CASSPQTGNTGELFF.

V gene TRBV18 combines with J gene TRBJ1-1, with 8 bases lining up with TRBD1. CDR1 is KGHSH and CDR2 is LQKENI in the germline V gene. Unmatched junction bases numbered 5, after V lost 5 bases and J lost 0 bases. The CDR3 totals 15 residues. DNA for the CDR3: TGTGCCAGCTCATTCGGACAGGGCTTGAACACTGAAGCTTTCTTT. Residues: CASSFGQGLNTEAFF.

This sequence joins TRBV27 and TRBJ1-6, with D maybe TRBD1 (5 bases). The germline V and J ends were trimmed by 0 bases and 9 bases, with 27 bases remaining between them. Germline CDR1 reads MNHEY; CDR2 reads SMNVEV (reference sequence). CDR3 length: 20 residues. The CDR3 nucleotides are TGTGCCAGCAGTTTATCGTTCCGCAGCGGGGCAGGCATTAGAGGTTCACCCCTCCACTTT. Protein: CASSLSFRSGAGIRGSPLHF.

In DNA, the CDR3 is TGCAGCGCGACAGGGGTAAACAATGAGCAGTTCTTC. As protein: CSATGVNNEQFF. This chain joins TRBV29-1 and TRBJ2-1, with 8 nucleotides matching TRBD1. The CDR3 has 12 amino acids. In germline, CDR1 is SQVTM, CDR2 ANQGSEA. Unmatched junction bases numbered 4, after V lost 7 bases and J lost 5 bases.

The chain combines TRBV6-2 or TRBV6-3 with TRBJ1-5; no definite D call. The V end was cut by 2 bases, the J end by 4 bases, with 6 bases between. The CDR3 is 13 residues long. The germline CDR1 and CDR2 sequences are MNHEY and SVGEGT. This CDR3 is CASSYGQNQPQHF. DNA for the CDR3: TGTGCCAGCAGTTACGGGCAGAATCAGCCCCAGCATTTT.